This TCR beta chain originates from a study of blood T cell dynamics during melanoma immunotherapy. Points on this clone: The antigen remains unidentified.

TCRdb's copy holds only in-frame clones and misses some; the assay was immunoSEQ multiplex PCR. The sample gives fewer than 15,000 clones, approximately 90% of which show up once; roughly 5% is in the top ten. General study findings and limits: Whether repertoire-driving clones were melanoma-specific could not be determined.

The sample's time point: week 3, after first cycle of checkpoint inhibitor. Disease control meant complete response, partial response or stable disease at 12 weeks. No patient had earlier systemic cancer treatment, concurrent immunosuppressants, or another active cancer. The germline gives CDR1 SGHRS, CDR2 YFSETQ. The CDR3 contains 15 residues. The V segment lost 1 base and the J segment 4 bases; nucleotides outside the gene matches: 4. The sample here was blood, taken from a patient treated with checkpoint blockade. The receptor comes from a human donor with melanoma. The chain recombines TRBV5-1 with TRBJ1-5; 8 positions match TRBD1. The CDR3 nucleotides read TGCGCCAGCAGCTTGTCCACAGGGGGGAATCAGCCCCAGCATTTT. Its protein is CASSLSTGGNQPQHF.